This is a list of T cell receptor beta chains from one sample in a study of T cell responses to AZD1222 COVID-19 vaccine. The protocol was immunoSEQ multiplex PCR, while the TCRdb copy is restricted to in-frame clones and leaves out a portion. The table records fewer than 150,000 clones, 93% of them present only once. The starting material was peripheral blood, obtained on day 0 of AZD1222 vaccination. These TCRs come from an adult in good health. CDR3s include the opening cysteine and the closing phenylalanine or tryptophan. Fields, in order: J gene, V gene, clone size, D gene, CDR3 protein, CDR3 DNA. D genes are given only for firm matches. Clone size is given for some rows only: seen once, a few or many times, or a class if the clone is expanded.

TRBJ1-2,TRBV5-4,.,.,CASSSAPRVDYGYTF,TGTGCCAGCAGCTCGGCCCCCCGGGTGGACTATGGCTACACCTTC
TRBJ1-3,TRBV2,.,.,CASSAVRGLNSGNTIYF,TGTGCCAGCAGTGCCGTTAGGGGACTAAACTCTGGAAACACCATATATTTT
TRBJ1-6,TRBV19,.,.,CASSSLGGSPLHF,TGTGCCAGTAGTTCCCTCGGGGGGTCACCCCTCCACTTT
TRBJ1-4,TRBV19,.,.,CASSISGSILGKLFF,TGTGCCAGTAGTATAAGTGGTAGTATACTTGGAAAACTGTTTTTT
TRBJ2-2,TRBV7-6,.,TRBD1,CASSLTGQGVAGELFF,TGTGCCAGCAGCTTAACTGGACAGGGGGTAGCCGGGGAGCTGTTTTTT
TRBJ2-2,TRBV6-5,.,.,CASSLTPSNTGELFF,TGTGCCAGCAGTCTGACACCTTCGAACACCGGGGAGCTGTTTTTT
TRBJ1-6,TRBV5-1,.,.,CASSLAGARVAPNSPLHF,TGCGCCAGCAGCTTGGCCGGAGCCAGGGTGGCCCCAAATTCACCCCTCCACTTT
TRBJ2-3,TRBV7-2,.,TRBD2,CASSFSGTSGDTQYF,TGTGCCAGCAGTTTCTCCGGGACTAGCGGAGATACGCAGTATTTT
TRBJ2-7,TRBV28,.,TRBD1,CASSRTGGFLYEQYF,TGTGCCAGCAGTCGGACAGGGGGTTTCCTATACGAGCAGTACTTC
TRBJ1-2,TRBV18,.,.,CASSREGNNGYTF,TGTGCCAGCTCAAGGGAAGGGAATAACGGCTACACCTTC
TRBJ1-2,TRBV6-5,.,TRBD1,CASRETGSAYGYTF,TGTGCCAGCAGGGAGACAGGGTCGGCCTATGGCTACACCTTC
TRBJ2-1,TRBV29-1,.,TRBD2,CSVDRSGRVSSYNEQFF,TGCAGCGTTGATCGCAGCGGGAGGGTCAGCTCCTACAATGAGCAGTTCTTC
TRBJ2-7,TRBV5-5,few,.,CASSLLPTARDEQYF,TGTGCCAGCAGCTTGCTGCCGACGGCACGGGACGAGCAGTACTTC
TRBJ1-6,TRBV3-1/TRBV3-2,.,.,CASSPSGGNSPLHF,TGTGCCAGCTCCCCTTCCGGGGGCAATTCACCCCTCCACTTT
TRBJ1-6,TRBV7-9,.,TRBD1,CASTWTGEGNSPLHF,TGTGCCAGCACCTGGACAGGGGAAGGAAATTCACCCCTCCACTTT
TRBJ2-7,TRBV19,.,.,CASSATGSYEQYF,TGTGCCAGTAGCGCGACCGGGAGCTACGAGCAGTACTTC
TRBJ1-6,TRBV3-1/TRBV3-2,.,.,CASGMGSYNSPLHF,TGTGCCAGCGGCATGGGCTCCTATAATTCACCCCTCCACTTT
TRBJ2-7,TRBV5-4,.,.,CASSFPFGAANYEQYF,TGTGCCAGCAGCTTCCCGTTCGGGGCTGCCAACTACGAGCAGTACTTC
TRBJ1-2,TRBV6-1,.,TRBD1,CASSDDRAYGYTF,TGTGCCAGCAGTGACGACAGGGCCTATGGCTACACCTTC
TRBJ1-5,TRBV21-1,once,.,CASKKEMPWPQPQHF,TGTGCCAGCAAAAAGGAAATGCCGTGGCCTCAGCCCCAGCATTTT
TRBJ1-2,TRBV14,.,TRBD1,CASSQDLWTGDYGYTF,TGTGCCAGCAGCCAAGATCTTTGGACAGGCGACTATGGCTACACCTTC
TRBJ1-2,TRBV5-1,.,TRBD1,CASSLNRGNGYTF,TGCGCCAGCAGCTTGAACAGGGGAAATGGCTACACCTTC
TRBJ1-2,TRBV30,.,.,CAWSVPGENYGYTF,TGTGCCTGGAGTGTACCGGGGGAGAACTATGGCTACACCTTC
TRBJ2-7,TRBV6-2/TRBV6-3,.,.,CASSSTGYEQYF,TGTGCCAGCAGTTCCACGGGGTACGAGCAGTACTTC
TRBJ2-2,TRBV9,once,.,CASSLTGSGELFF,TGTGCCAGCAGCTTGACAGGATCCGGGGAGCTGTTTTTT
TRBJ2-5,TRBV29-1,.,.,CSVSLAQETQYF,TGCAGCGTTTCACTAGCTCAAGAGACCCAGTACTTC
TRBJ1-2,TRBV2,.,TRBD1,CASRQDRVSGSFGGYTF,TGTGCCAGCAGACAAGACAGGGTTTCGGGCTCCTTTGGAGGCTACACCTTC
TRBJ1-3,TRBV28,few,.,CASSLPGRSGNTIYF,TGTGCCAGCAGTTTACCTGGTCGGTCTGGAAACACCATATATTTT
TRBJ1-6,TRBV15,.,.,CATGRAGGSPLHF,TGTGCCACCGGCAGGGCGGGGGGTTCACCCCTCCACTTT
TRBJ2-5,TRBV3-1/TRBV3-2,.,TRBD1,CASSQLGTGMETQYF,TGTGCCAGCAGCCAACTAGGGACAGGGATGGAGACCCAGTACTTC
TRBJ2-7,TRBV3-1/TRBV3-2,.,.,CASSHLRDEQYF,TGTGCCAGCAGCCATTTAAGGGACGAGCAGTACTTC
TRBJ2-3,TRBV9,.,TRBD2,CASSVGDYFTDTQYF,TGTGCCAGCAGCGTAGGGGACTATTTCACAGATACGCAGTATTTT
TRBJ1-5,TRBV7-2,.,.,CASSLGVGPQHF,TGTGCCAGCAGCCTAGGCGTTGGTCCCCAGCATTTT
TRBJ2-4,TRBV19,.,.,CASSIGSDTKNIQYF,TGTGCCAGTAGTATAGGGTCTGATACCAAAAACATTCAGTACTTC
TRBJ2-3,TRBV7-9,.,.,CASSLATTVPSTDTQYF,TGTGCCAGCAGCTTAGCAACGACCGTTCCTAGCACAGATACGCAGTATTTT
TRBJ1-5,TRBV7-2,.,.,CASSFDRDQPQHF,TGTGCCAGCAGTTTCGACAGAGATCAGCCCCAGCATTTT
TRBJ1-2,TRBV6-5,.,.,CASSYSRVPYGYTF,TGTGCCAGCAGTTACTCAAGGGTCCCCTATGGCTACACCTTC
TRBJ1-2,TRBV30,.,.,CAWSVRVLWKGYTF,TGTGCCTGGAGTGTGCGGGTCCTATGGAAGGGCTACACCTTC
TRBJ1-1,TRBV5-1,.,.,CASSKSHFVTEAFF,TGCGCCAGCAGCAAGAGCCATTTCGTCACTGAAGCTTTCTTT
TRBJ1-1,TRBV29-1,.,.,CSVALNTEAFF,TGCAGCGTTGCATTGAACACTGAAGCTTTCTTT
TRBJ2-5,TRBV5-1,.,TRBD1,CASSLWNRGRGETQYF,TGCGCCAGCAGCTTGTGGAACAGGGGTCGAGGGGAGACCCAGTACTTC
TRBJ2-1,TRBV3-1/TRBV3-2,.,.,CASSTDKGVRDNEQFF,TGTGCCAGCAGCACGGACAAGGGCGTTCGTGACAATGAGCAGTTCTTC
TRBJ1-1,TRBV29-1,.,.,CSVDKTDSEAFF,TGCAGCGTTGATAAAACCGACAGTGAAGCTTTCTTT
TRBJ2-7,TRBV2,.,TRBD1,CASSDYRGSYEQYF,TGTGCCAGCAGTGATTACAGGGGATCCTACGAGCAGTACTTC
TRBJ2-7,TRBV29-1,once,.,CSVEGSEVYEQYF,TGCAGCGTTGAGGGGTCAGAGGTCTACGAGCAGTACTTC
TRBJ1-2,TRBV7-9,.,.,CASSFPDSGYTF,TGTGCCAGCAGCTTTCCTGACAGTGGCTACACCTTC
TRBJ2-7,TRBV2,.,.,CASRVEILSEQYF,TGTGCCAGCAGAGTGGAGATTTTAAGTGAGCAGTACTTC
TRBJ2-7,TRBV27,.,TRBD2,CASRSSSGFSYEQYF,TGTGCCAGCAGGAGCTCTAGCGGCTTCTCCTACGAGCAGTACTTC
TRBJ2-7,TRBV5-6,.,.,CASSFYGLPRSSYEQYF,TGTGCCAGCAGCTTCTACGGCTTACCAAGGAGCTCCTACGAGCAGTACTTC
TRBJ1-3,TRBV3-1/TRBV3-2,.,.,CASSPHTIGRGNTIYF,TGTGCCAGCAGCCCTCACACAATCGGACGGGGAAACACCATATATTTT
TRBJ2-2,TRBV7-6,.,TRBD2,CASRRLAGDTGELFF,TGTGCCAGCAGGCGACTAGCGGGAGACACCGGGGAGCTGTTTTTT
TRBJ1-5,TRBV6-5,once,.,CASSGGWGNGQPQHF,TGTGCCAGCAGCGGGGGGTGGGGAAACGGTCAGCCCCAGCATTTT
TRBJ1-4,TRBV3-1/TRBV3-2,.,.,CASQSAGLYEKLFF,TGTGCCAGTCAATCTGCCGGGTTATATGAAAAACTGTTTTTT